Included here is one TCR beta chain sequence, with context. Its cognate antigen is unknown. These data are taken from a study of response to subunit inactivated influenza vaccine. Study conclusions and caveats: New T cells are recruited in small numbers by each seasonal influenza vaccination, according to the authors' suggestion.

CDR1 and CDR2 (germline): ENHRY, SYGVKD. V shed 8 bases and J shed 0 bases, with 11 bases lying between them. The CDR3 consists of 14 residues. MiXCR, applied by TCRdb to the RT-PCR reads, yields one record per CDR3 protein. The repertoire has about 520,000 distinct CDR3 sequences, roughly 25% of them found once; the top ten carry 1.5% to 2%. This clonotype was sampled from a man aged 45-65 years who received an inactivated influenza vaccine. The J gene is TRBJ2-1, the V gene TRBV10-3; D perhaps matches TRBD2 (6 bases). Source: CD4+ T cells sorted from PBMCs, taken 4 to 6 days after vaccination. CDR3 coding DNA: TGTGCCATCGGGGGGACGGGCTCCTACAATGAGCAGTTCTTC. Its translation is CAIGGTGSYNEQFF.